These 17 T cell receptor beta chains originate from one sample sequenced in a study of neoadjuvant anti-PD-1 for oral cavity cancer. Sequencing used immunoSEQ multiplex PCR; TCRdb keeps in-frame clones, though not all of them. The table records about 9,100 clones, around 60% of them present only once. Sample time point: after neoadjuvant nivolumab, at surgical resection. This specimen consisted of PBMCs, obtained after nivolumab (anti-PD-1) treatment. These receptors came from a person aged 35-79 years with oral cavity squamous cell carcinoma.

This clone appeared a few times. This rearrangement joins TRBV13 to TRBJ1-1; no reliable D call. V was cut by 5 bases and J by 3 bases, with 10 bases left in between. Germline CDR1 reads PRHDT; CDR2 reads FYEKMQ (reference sequence). The CDR3 sequence is 13 residues long. For the CDR3, the DNA is TGTGCCAGCAGCCTGCCGCGGGACACTGAAGCTTTCTTT. Translation: CASSLPRDTEAFF. The complete variable domain, with remaining parts taken from reference TRBV13 and TRBJ1-1, reads AAGVIQSPRHLIKEKRETATLKCYPIPRHDTVYWYQQGPGQDPQFLISFYEKMQSDKGSIPDRFSAQQFSDYHSELNMSSLELGDSALYFCASSLPRDTEAFFGQGTRLTVV.

The chain has TRBV6-1 and TRBJ1-5; TRBD1 matches at 8 bases. V shed 1 base and J 5 bases; nucleotides not matched to a gene: 7. The CDR3 extends over 16 amino acids. Germline CDR1 is MNHNS and CDR2 is SASEGT. CDR3 bases: TGTGCCAGCAGTGAAGAGATTGGACAGGGTCATCAGCCCCAGCATTTT. Translated, it gives CASSEEIGQGHQPQHF.

This sequence joins TRBV5-1 and TRBJ1-5; possibly TRBD1 for D (5 bases). Germline V CDR1 and CDR2: SGHRS, YFSETQ. This CDR3 contains 14 residues. Trimming removed 4 bases at V and 1 base at J, with 9 bases between. The CDR3 region has the DNA TGCGCCAGCAGCGTCGGGACCAGCAATCAGCCCCAGCATTTT. Its translation: CASSVGTSNQPQHF.

The J gene is TRBJ1-2, the V gene TRBV5-6; the match to TRBD1 covers 7 bases. Losses at the gene ends were 2 bases for V and 7 bases for J; bases not matched to a gene: 5. The CDR3 is 13 residues long. Germline CDR1 is SGHDT and CDR2 is YYEEEE. CDR3 in DNA: TGTGCCAGCAGCTTCGGAGGGGGCTCTGGCTACACCTTC. This encodes CASSFGGGSGYTF.

The rearrangement links TRBV12-5 to TRBJ1-2; D perhaps matches TRBD1 (6 bases). Per germline, CDR1 LGHNT and CDR2 FRNRAP. Between the trimmed V and J ends, which lost 1 base and 4 bases, there was a span of 10 bases. The CDR3 has 14 residues. The CDR3 loop is CASGLAGDRYGYTF. The CDR3 region has the DNA TGTGCTAGTGGTTTGGCAGGGGACCGCTATGGCTACACCTTC.

The rearrangement joins TRBV27 to TRBJ2-7; D is unresolved. Trimming left V 2 bases short and J 2 bases short, with 16 bases between. Germline lookup yields CDR1 MNHEY and CDR2 SMNVEV (reference sequence). The CDR3 length is 16 residues. The CDR3 protein is CASSLRWAVLTYEQYF. Written as DNA, the CDR3 is TGTGCCAGCAGTTTAAGGTGGGCAGTCTTAACCTACGAGCAGTACTTC.

The V call is TRBV15, the J call TRBJ2-7; D is ambiguous. CDR1 is LNHNV and CDR2 is YYDKDF in the germline V gene (reference sequence). The CDR3 sequence is 13 residues long. V lost 5 bases and J lost 6, with 14 bases in between. The CDR3: CATSPRTFSEQYF. The CDR3 nucleotides are TGTGCCACCAGCCCCCGGACGTTTAGCGAGCAGTACTTC.

The V gene is TRBV11-2, the J gene TRBJ2-7, with D possibly TRBD2 on 5 matching bases. Germline V gene sequence: CDR1 SGHAT, CDR2 FQNNGV. The V gene lost 0 bases and the J gene lost 5 bases, with 11 bases spanning the gap. This CDR3 is 14 amino acids long. The CDR3 nucleotides read TGTGCCAGCAGCTTAGAGGGAGACTGGGACGAGCAGTACTTC. Protein: CASSLEGDWDEQYF.

This clone was seen only a few times. The rearrangement links TRBV7-3 to TRBJ1-6; D not resolved. The CDR3 has 13 amino acids. The V and J ends lost 2 bases and 9 bases respectively, with 8 bases between them. Looked up from germline, CDR1 is SGHTA and CDR2 is FQGTGA. CDR3 sequence: CASSLDGISPLHF. The CDR3 DNA sequence: TGTGCCAGCAGCTTAGATGGGATTTCACCCCTCCACTTT.

This chain connects TRBV11-2 to TRBJ1-5, with no clear D. The germline CDR1 and CDR2 sequences are SGHAT and FQNNGV. V shed 3 bases and J shed 0 bases, with 9 bases lying between them. CDR3 length: 15 amino acids. CDR3 nucleotide sequence: TGTGCCAGCAGCTTGTCCCCGGATAGCAATCAGCCCCAGCATTTT. Translated: CASSLSPDSNQPQHF.

CDR3 in DNA: TGTGCCAGTAGTACTCCACTAGCGGGGGATCCAAACACCGGGGAGCTGTTTTTT. It is translated as CASSTPLAGDPNTGELFF. This sequence joins TRBV19 and TRBJ2-2, with 11 bases matching TRBD2. The germline CDR1 and CDR2 sequences are LNHDA and SQIVND (reference sequence). The V gene end was trimmed by 4 bases and the J gene end by 2 bases; junction bases not matched to a gene: 9. The CDR3 totals 18 residues.

This chain connects TRBV2 to TRBJ2-7; maybe TRBD1 (5 bases). Trimming removed 3 bases at V and 4 bases at J, with 7 bases between. The CDR3 contains 12 residues. The germline CDR1 and CDR2 sequences are SNHLY and FYNNEI. This chain's CDR3 is CASSEGPYEQYF. The CDR3 DNA follows: TGTGCCAGCAGTGAGGGGCCATACGAGCAGTACTTC.

This sequence joins TRBV2 and TRBJ1-1; 7 nucleotides match TRBD1. The trim removed 5 bases at V and 6 bases at J, leaving 9 bases unmatched. The V gene's germline CDR1 is SNHLY and CDR2 FYNNEI. The CDR3 contains 14 residues. CDR3: CASSYRGPVAEAFF. CDR3 sequence (DNA): TGTGCCAGCAGTTACAGGGGACCTGTCGCTGAAGCTTTCTTT.

This chain links TRBV15 with TRBJ1-1; 9 positions agree with TRBD1. V was clipped by 2 bases and J by 5 bases; unmatched bases: 6. Germline V gene data show CDR1 as LNHNV and CDR2 as YYDKDF (reference sequence). This CDR3 has 15 amino acids. The CDR3 coding sequence is TGTGCCACCAGCAGACTCGGGACAGGGAATACTGAAGCTTTCTTT. It codes for CATSRLGTGNTEAFF.

The V call is TRBV10-1, the J call TRBJ1-1, with unresolved D. This CDR3 is built from 13 residues. Germline V gene data show CDR1 as WNHNN and CDR2 as SYGVQD (reference sequence). The V end lost 4 bases, the J end lost 5 bases, and 11 bases lay between the germline ends. Written as DNA, the CDR3 is TGCGCCAGCAGTGTAGAACAGTGGACTGAAGCTTTCTTT. It specifies CASSVEQWTEAFF.

This clone was detected once. The genes are TRBV6-1 and TRBJ1-5; 10 bases map to TRBD1. This CDR3 comprises 14 residues. V dropped 5 bases and J dropped 4; count of bases not matched to a gene: 2. Per germline, CDR1 MNHNS and CDR2 SASEGT. The CDR3 spells CASSWTGGNQPQHF. DNA for the CDR3: TGTGCCAGCAGTTGGACAGGGGGAAATCAGCCCCAGCATTTT.

V gene TRBV28 combines with J gene TRBJ1-5; D is uncertain. This CDR3 region has 12 residues. Between the trimmed V and J ends, which lost 6 bases and 4 bases, there was a span of 7 bases. CDR1 is MDHEN and CDR2 is SYDVKM in the germline V gene. CDR3 sequence (DNA): TGTGCCAGCAGCGGATGGAATCAGCCCCAGCATTTT. Translating it yields CASSGWNQPQHF.